These 22 T cell receptor beta chains were all obtained from the same sample, sequenced in a study of blood T cells in healthy people across ages. PCR was performed a second time for roughly 7 to 11 cycles using a sample-barcoded 5' primer and a J-beta primer mix. TCRdb passed the 5' RACE reads through MiXCR, listing each CDR3 protein once. The sample records 650,000 to 700,000 distinct CDR3 sequences, 52% being singletons. Material: blood. These TCRs come from a woman aged 80 or over in good health.

This clonotype was detected ten times or more. The J gene is TRBJ2-3, the V gene TRBV7-3, with D perhaps TRBD2 (7 bases). Trimming stripped 5 bases from V and 6 bases from J, with 15 bases between. CDR1 and CDR2 from the germline V gene are SGHTA and FQGTGA. This CDR3 spans 14 amino acids. CDR3 nucleotide sequence: TGTGCCAGCAGCCGTGCGGGGGCCGAGGATACGCAGTATTTT. Amino acid sequence: CASSRAGAEDTQYF.

The rearrangement joins TRBV28 to TRBJ2-5; 10 positions match TRBD2. Germline-derived CDR1 and CDR2 are MDHEN and SYDVKM. Unmatched junction bases numbered 11, after V lost 5 bases and J lost 2 bases. The CDR3 is 17 residues long. The CDR3 here is CASSVTRLAGEQETQYF. The CDR3 nucleotides read TGTGCCAGCAGTGTAACCCGGCTAGCGGGGGAGCAAGAGACCCAGTACTTC.

About this clonotype itself: This may come from a read error, since a much larger clone is one base off. V gene TRBV7-3 combines with J gene TRBJ2-4; 8 bases line up with TRBD1. Trimming at V came to 2 bases and at J to 13 bases, leaving 7 bases not matched to a gene. This CDR3 spans 13 amino acids. The germline CDR1 and CDR2 sequences are SGHTA and FQGTGA. The CDR3 reads CASSLQGAYGQYF. CDR3 DNA: TGTGCCAGCAGCTTACAGGGGGCCTACGGGCAGTACTTC.

This clonotype was counted at least ten times. The V and J genes are TRBV2 and TRBJ2-3, with no clear D. V gave up 3 bases and J gave up 6 bases, with 4 bases separating them. The CDR3 loop spans 11 amino acids. The germline V gene has CDR1 SNHLY and CDR2 FYNNEI. CDR3: CASSEKDTQYF. CDR3 coding DNA: TGTGCCAGCAGTGAGAAGGATACGCAGTATTTT.

This sequence joins TRBV21-1 and TRBJ1-4. TRBV21-1 is listed as a pseudogene. The CDR3 covers 15 residues. CDR3 residues: CASSKLAVANEKLFF. CDR3 DNA: TGTGCCAGCAGCAAACTAGCAGTCGCTAATGAAAAACTGTTTTTT.

This clonotype was seen once. V and J are TRBV25-1 and TRBJ2-3, with D possibly matching TRBD2 (6 bases). The CDR3 extends over 14 amino acids. Germline assignment: CDR1 MGHDK and CDR2 SYGVNS. The V end was cut by 2 bases, the J end by 6 bases, with 12 bases between. The DNA for the CDR3 is TGTGCCAGCAGTGAAGGCGGGATGAGGGATACGCAGTATTTT. It is translated as CASSEGGMRDTQYF.

At least ten counts were recorded for this clonotype. The genes are TRBV7-9 and TRBJ2-7, with D uncertain. Germline CDR1 reads SEHNR; CDR2 reads FQNEAQ (reference sequence). The CDR3 contains 12 residues. V was pared by 2 bases and J by 6 bases, with 8 bases between. The CDR3 protein is CASSLRLSEQYF. The CDR3 nucleotides read TGTGCCAGCAGCTTAAGACTTAGCGAGCAGTACTTC. The full variable domain, with the rest looked up from reference TRBV7-9 and TRBJ2-7, is DTGVSQNPRHKITKRGQNVTFRCDPISEHNRLYWYRQTLGQGPEFLTYFQNEAQLEKSRLLSDRFSAERPKGSFSTLEIQRTEQGDSAMYLCASSLRLSEQYFGPGTRLTVT.

This clonotype occurred a few times. CDR3 nucleotides: TGTGCCAGCAGCCAAGATTTCGGAGGGGGCACCGGGGAGCTGTTTTTT. It specifies CASSQDFGGGTGELFF. The chain has TRBV3-1 and TRBJ2-2; the D call may be TRBD1 or TRBD2 (6 bases each). CDR1 and CDR2 (germline): LGHDT, YNNKEL (reference sequence). The CDR3 consists of 16 residues. Trimming cost V 0 bases and J 4 bases, with 12 bases left between them.

This clonotype was detected only once. The rearrangement uses TRBV20-1 and TRBJ2-5; D is uncertain. With the DNA end fitting TRBJ2-1 better, the J assignment may be wrong. CDR3 length: 15 amino acids. CDR1 is DFQATT, CDR2 SNEGSKA, per germline (reference sequence). The CDR3: CSAKSLDGYYNEQFF. The CDR3 nucleotides read TGCAGTGCCAAGAGCTTGGACGGATACTACAATGAGCAGTTCTTC.

The J gene is TRBJ1-2, the V gene TRBV12-3 or TRBV12-4, with 7 bases aligning to TRBD1. The junction had 3 bases not matched to a gene; V was cut back by 5 bases and J by 6 bases. The CDR3 contains 12 residues. The DNA for the CDR3 is TGTGCCAGCAGTCCAGGGGGTAATGGCTACACCTTC. Translating gives CASSPGGNGYTF.

The chain has TRBV27 and TRBJ1-4; D ambiguous. V was pared by 0 bases and J by 1 base, with 12 bases between. Germline V lookup: CDR1 MNHEY, CDR2 SMNVEV (reference sequence). This CDR3 contains 17 residues. This chain's CDR3 is CASSLSTGFGTNEKLFF. CDR3 sequence (DNA): TGTGCCAGCAGTTTATCTACGGGGTTTGGAACTAATGAAAAACTGTTTTTT.

The V gene is TRBV12-5, the J gene TRBJ2-7; D uncertain. Trimming took off 3 bases at V and 4 bases at J, with 16 bases between the two ends. In germline, CDR1 is LGHNT, CDR2 FRNRAP. The CDR3 is made up of 15 amino acids. The CDR3: CASGFPGRVPYEQYF. The CDR3, as DNA: TGTGCTAGTGGTTTCCCTGGACGGGTGCCTTACGAGCAGTACTTC.

As for this clonotype: An end of the junction differs from the germline gene, which may be a read error. The chain couples TRBV27 to TRBJ1-2, with 12 bases matching TRBD1. The CDR3 totals 14 residues. Per germline, CDR1 MNHEY and CDR2 SMNVEV (reference sequence). The DNA of the CDR3 is TGTGCCTGCAGTGCCGGGGACAGGGGGCGAGGCTACACCTTC. It translates to CACSAGDRGRGYTF.

The V and J genes are TRBV29-1 and TRBJ2-3; TRBD1 or TRBD2 may be the D gene (5 bases each). Germline CDR1 reads SQVTM; CDR2 reads ANQGSEA. This CDR3 region has 14 residues. Trimming left V 0 bases short and J 3 bases short, with 10 bases between. CDR3: CSVEDVGRTDTQYF. Here the CDR3 DNA reads TGCAGCGTTGAAGACGTGGGACGAACAGATACGCAGTATTTT.

The V call is TRBV4-2, the J call TRBJ2-7; 12 bases map to TRBD2. Germline CDR1 LGHNA, CDR2 YNFKEQ. V shed 3 bases, J shed 7 bases, and the junction held 13 bases outside the gene matches. This CDR3 contains 17 residues. This chain's CDR3 is CASSHGLAGSSYNEQYF. DNA for the CDR3: TGTGCCAGCAGCCACGGACTAGCGGGGAGCTCCTACAATGAGCAGTACTTC.

The chain has TRBV19 and TRBJ2-1, with D possibly being TRBD1 or TRBD2 (6 bases each). This CDR3 comprises 17 residues. The V end lost 3 bases, the J end lost 0 bases, and 15 bases lay between the germline ends. Germline CDR1 reads LNHDA; CDR2 reads SQIVND (reference sequence). CDR3 sequence reads: CASSIRARGGSYNEQFF. The CDR3 nucleotides are TGTGCCAGTAGTATTAGGGCCAGGGGAGGCTCCTACAATGAGCAGTTCTTC.

The rearrangement links TRBV27 to TRBJ2-1, with 11 bases matching TRBD2. The CDR3 totals 15 residues. Trimming at V came to 5 bases and at J to 5 bases, leaving 5 bases not matched to a gene. Looked up from germline, CDR1 is MNHEY and CDR2 is SMNVEV (reference sequence). The CDR3 protein is CASSEGLADHNEQFF. The DNA for the CDR3 is TGTGCCAGCAGTGAGGGACTAGCGGACCACAATGAGCAGTTCTTC.

Here the CDR3 DNA reads TGTGCCAGCAGCTTGGAAGGAGAGGGGACCTATGGCTACACCTTC. Amino acids: CASSLEGEGTYGYTF. The gene calls are TRBV5-5 and TRBJ1-2; the D gene is possibly TRBD1 (5 bases). The CDR3 has 15 amino acids. With 0 bases removed from V and 4 bases from J, the gap between germline ends came to 13 bases. From germline, CDR1 is SGHKS and CDR2 YYEKEE (reference sequence).

The chain combines TRBV4-2 with TRBJ2-7; TRBD1 matches at 8 bases. The DNA end is more similar to TRBJ2-5, so the J call may be wrong. Looked up from germline, CDR1 is LGHNA and CDR2 is YNFKEQ. The CDR3 has 16 amino acids. The CDR3 here is CASSQPLADRGETQYF. The DNA of the CDR3 is TGTGCCAGCAGCCAACCCCTAGCAGACAGGGGTGAGACCCAGTACTTC.

The J gene is TRBJ2-3, the V gene TRBV2; perhaps TRBD2 as D (6 bases). Trimming removed 11 bases at V and 2 bases at J, with 11 bases between. Germline assignment: CDR1 SNHLY and CDR2 FYNNEI. This CDR3 comprises 12 residues. The CDR3 loop reads CASREHTDTQYF. For the CDR3, the DNA is TGTGCCTCACGGGAGCACACAGATACGCAGTATTTT.

As to this clonotype: A read error may explain this, as a much larger clone is one base away. The rearrangement joins TRBV4-1 to TRBJ2-7; D is ambiguous. The V end was cut by 3 bases, the J end by 7 bases, with 10 bases between. The V gene's germline CDR1 is MGHRA and CDR2 YSYEKL. The CDR3 extends over 12 amino acids. CDR3 loop: CASSQYNNEQYF. As DNA, the CDR3 is TGCGCCAGCAGCCAGTACAACAATGAGCAGTACTTC.

This sequence joins TRBV12-3 or TRBV12-4 and TRBJ2-3, with 8 bases lining up with TRBD1. V lost 5 bases, J lost 3 bases, and 16 bases stayed unmatched. The CDR3 runs 18 residues. The CDR3 DNA reads as TGTGCCAGCAGTGCCGACAGGGGAAGGGGGTCGAGGACAGATACGCAGTATTTT. It is translated as CASSADRGRGSRTDTQYF.